This paragraph reports one TCR beta chain. Its target is unknown. Primed by a sample-barcoded 5' primer and a J-beta primer mix, a second PCR proceeded for about 7 to 11 cycles. CDR3-containing paired-end reads numbered at least 2.5 million in each sample. MiXCR was run by TCRdb on the 5' RACE reads, yielding one entry per CDR3 protein. In the table there are 700,000 or so distinct CDR3 sequences, about a fifth of which are singletons. Germline assignment: CDR1 SGHKS and CDR2 YYEKEE (reference sequence). The CDR3 sequence is 15 residues long. Deletions cut 0 bases from V and 5 bases from J, with 15 bases between. This sample is drawn from a study of blood T cells in healthy people across ages. Overall study results and limits: Estimates drawn from one million T cells were deemed to understate diversity. Roughly linear declines in TCR beta diversity per million T cells occurred with age. Relative to aged donors, long-lived donors carried more naive CD4+ cells and displayed higher diversity.

This chain uses TRBV5-5 with TRBJ2-7, with D tentatively TRBD1 (5 bases). This receptor was identified in a man aged 70 or older in good health. Sequenced material: blood. CDR3 coding DNA: TGTGCCAGCAGCTTGGACAGGTTCTCCCCCAACGAGCAGTACTTC. Amino acid sequence: CASSLDRFSPNEQYF.